One and the same sample provided the 12 T cell receptor beta chains below, sequenced in a study of T cell repertoires in cytomegalovirus infection. TCRdb ran MiXCR on the reads and lists one entry per CDR3 protein. The sample has about 600,000 distinct CDR3 sequences, 20% to 30% seen once. Input material: CD8+ T cells from PBMCs. These TCRs come from a human donor in good health (CMV status not recorded). Some clones in this sample may be carry-over from other donors' samples.

This chain connects TRBV7-6 to TRBJ2-6; a weak D match, TRBD1 (6 bases). Germline CDR1 is SGHVS and CDR2 is FNYEAQ. The germline V and J ends were trimmed by 8 bases and 4 bases, with 12 bases remaining between them. The CDR3 covers 14 residues. CDR3 in DNA: TGTGCCAGCTGGGCAGGGGCCGGGGCCAACGTCCTGACTTTC. It is translated as CASWAGAGANVLTF. The full variable domain, with the rest looked up from reference TRBV7-6 and TRBJ2-6, is GAGVSQSPRYKVTKRGQDVALRCDPISGHVSLYWYRQALGQGPEFLTYFNYEAQQDKSGLPNDRFSAERPEGSISTLTIQRTEQRDSAMYRCASWAGAGANVLTFGAGSRLTVL.

This chain uses TRBV24-1 with TRBJ1-1; D call uncertain. CDR3 length: 13 residues. CDR1 and CDR2 (germline): KGHDR, SFDVKD. V lost 9 bases, J lost 4 bases, and 14 bases lay in between. CDR3 loop: CATSGGRSTEAFF. CDR3 coding DNA: TGTGCCACCTCGGGCGGGAGAAGCACTGAAGCTTTCTTT.

This clonotype has at least ten counts. The rearrangement joins TRBV19 to TRBJ2-1; possible D gene TRBD1, 5 bases. Between the trimmed V and J ends, which lost 5 bases and 0 bases, there was a span of 11 bases. This CDR3 comprises 15 residues. Per germline, CDR1 LNHDA and CDR2 SQIVND (reference sequence). The CDR3 is CASSQGDSSYNEQFF. The CDR3 DNA is TGTGCCAGTAGTCAGGGCGACAGCTCCTACAATGAGCAGTTCTTC.

The V and J genes are TRBV6-2 or TRBV6-3 and TRBJ2-2; weak D call: TRBD2 (5 bases). The CDR3 extends over 14 amino acids. Per germline, CDR1 MNHEY and CDR2 SVGEGT. Trimming removed 2 bases at V and 5 bases at J, with 9 bases between. The chain's CDR3 is CASSYIEGTGELFF. The CDR3 DNA reads as TGTGCCAGCAGTTACATTGAGGGAACCGGGGAGCTGTTTTTT.

This clonotype has only a few counts. The chain employs TRBV25-1 and TRBJ2-5; D call uncertain. V lost 6 bases, J lost 5 bases, and 16 bases lay in between. The CDR3 is 14 residues long. The germline V gene has CDR1 MGHDK and CDR2 SYGVNS. CDR3 loop: CASRGPTFRETQYF. As DNA, the CDR3 is TGTGCCAGCAGAGGACCGACCTTCAGGGAGACCCAGTACTTC.

This clonotype was counted a few times. The chain carries TRBV20-1 and TRBJ2-7; D ambiguous. Germline CDR1 and CDR2: DFQATT and SNEGSKA (reference sequence). This CDR3 region has 12 residues. Trimming removed 2 bases at V and 1 base at J, with 6 bases between. The chain's CDR3 is CSARPESYEQYF. The CDR3 region has the DNA TGCAGTGCTAGACCTGAATCCTACGAGCAGTACTTC.

A few counts support this clonotype. The CDR3 loop reads CAILQQGRGVHTQYF. The CDR3 DNA reads as TGTGCCATCCTCCAACAGGGTAGAGGCGTGCATACGCAGTATTTT. The rearrangement joins TRBV28 to TRBJ2-3; tentative D call: TRBD1 (6 bases). The CDR3 runs 15 residues. Germline values: CDR1 MDHEN, CDR2 SYDVKM. V lost 10 bases and J lost 7, with 24 bases in between. The full variable domain, in which reference TRBV28 and TRBJ2-3 provide the parts outside the CDR3, is DVKVTQSSRYLVKRTGEKVFLECVQDMDHENMFWYRQDPGLGLRLIYFSYDVKMKEKGDIPEGYSVSREKKERFSLILESASTNQTSMYLCAILQQGRGVHTQYFGPGTRLTVL.

The chain combines TRBV6-5 with TRBJ2-7, with TRBD1 matching over 7 bases. The germline V gene has CDR1 MNHEY and CDR2 SVGAGI. With 3 bases clipped from V and 2 bases from J, the junction kept 13 bases outside the gene matches. This CDR3 spans 17 amino acids. The CDR3 DNA reads TGTGCCAGCAGTTATGGGGCAGGGGGAAGGGTTGCCTACGAGCAGTACTTC. This translates into CASSYGAGGRVAYEQYF.

V is TRBV28 and J is TRBJ2-7, with D unresolved. The CDR3 is 14 amino acids. The germline V and J ends were trimmed by 1 base and 0 bases, with 7 bases remaining between them. Germline values: CDR1 MDHEN, CDR2 SYDVKM. Here the CDR3 reads CASSLLQSSYEQYV. The CDR3 nucleotides read TGTGCCAGCAGTTTATTGCAGAGCTCCTACGAGCAGTACGTC.

V and J are TRBV6-1 and TRBJ2-7; D possibly corresponds to TRBD2 (5 bases). Looked up from germline, CDR1 is MNHNS and CDR2 is SASEGT. Trimming removed 4 bases from V and 2 bases from J, with 12 bases in between. This CDR3 region has 14 residues. The CDR3 sequence is CASSVNGDPYEQYF. The CDR3 bases are TGTGCCAGCAGTGTAAACGGGGATCCCTACGAGCAGTACTTC.

The sample holds a few counts of this clonotype. The chain has TRBV5-1 and TRBJ2-7; D may correspond to TRBD1 or TRBD2 (5 bases each). This CDR3 has 12 amino acids. V gave up 5 bases and J gave up 11 bases, with 17 bases separating them. The germline gives CDR1 SGHRS, CDR2 YFSETQ. The CDR3 region is CASSLGRGEEYF. The CDR3 bases are TGCGCCAGCAGTCTTGGAAGGGGAGAGGAGTACTTC. The full variable domain, rest sourced from reference TRBV5-1 and TRBJ2-7, is KAGVTQTPRYLIKTRGQQVTLSCSPISGHRSVSWYQQTPGQGLQFLFEYFSETQRNKGNFPGRFSGRQFSNSRSEMNVSTLELGDSALYLCASSLGRGEEYFGPGTRLTVT.

V and J are TRBV10-3 and TRBJ2-5, with TRBD2 matching 13 bases. The CDR3 has 15 residues. Germline CDR1 ENHRY, CDR2 SYGVKD. V shed 6 bases and J 5 bases; nucleotides not matched to a gene: 6. For the CDR3, the DNA is TGTGCCATCAGGATCACTAGCGGGGGGGCTGAGACCCAGTACTTC. It encodes CAIRITSGGAETQYF.